Presented here are 10 T cell receptor beta chains from one specimen sequenced in a study of shared clonotypes between healthy human individuals. Libraries were prepared by immunoSEQ multiplex PCR; TCRdb keeps only in-frame clonotypes and omits some of them. The sample includes about 600,000 clones, roughly 97% of them seen just once. The sample taken for sequencing was naive CD4+ T cells sorted from blood. Subset defined: CD45RA+ positively selected. The source of these receptors is a woman in her twenties or thirties in good health.

The rearrangement uses TRBV28 and TRBJ2-5; TRBD1 aligns across 10 bases. There are 15 residues in the CDR3. Germline CDR1 reads MDHEN; CDR2 reads SYDVKM. V was pared by 3 bases and J by 1 base, with 2 bases of the junction left unmatched. The chain's CDR3 is CASSLGTGAQETQYF. As DNA, the CDR3 is TGTGCCAGCAGTTTGGGGACAGGGGCCCAAGAGACCCAGTACTTC.

This sequence joins TRBV7-9 and TRBJ2-1; TRBD2 aligns across 8 bases. CDR1 and CDR2 (germline): SEHNR, FQNEAQ (reference sequence). The length of the CDR3 is 19 residues. J gave up 6 bases and V 4 bases, and 20 bases lay outside the gene matches. The CDR3 DNA reads TGTGCCAGCAGCTCCGGGATTCGCGGGGGGCCGTATGCAGGCAATGAGCAGTTCTTC. It yields the protein CASSSGIRGGPYAGNEQFF.

As DNA, the CDR3 is TGTGCCAGCAGCTCATTGGTACTAGCGGAAACAGATACGCAGTATTTT. The encoded protein is CASSSLVLAETDTQYF. This rearrangement joins TRBV5-5 to TRBJ2-3; 8 bases line up with TRBD2. The V gene's germline CDR1 is SGHKS and CDR2 YYEKEE (reference sequence). The CDR3 sequence is 16 residues long. The V and J ends lost 3 bases and 3 bases, in that order; junction bases with no gene match: 9.

The V gene is TRBV19, the J gene TRBJ2-1, with D tentatively TRBD2 (6 bases). This CDR3 is 14 amino acids long. Germline V gene data show CDR1 as LNHDA and CDR2 as SQIVND (reference sequence). Trimming removed 4 bases at V and 3 bases at J, with 10 bases between. CDR3 protein: CASSRGDIYNEQFF. DNA of the CDR3: TGTGCCAGTAGTAGGGGGGATATCTACAATGAGCAGTTCTTC.

The gene calls are TRBV2 and TRBJ2-2; no definite D call. Trimming took 7 bases from V and 6 from J, leaving 6 bases between them. This CDR3 has 11 residues. Looked up from germline, CDR1 is SNHLY and CDR2 is FYNNEI. The CDR3 DNA reads as TGTGCCAGCACACGGGCCGGGGAGCTGTTTTTT. This codes for CASTRAGELFF.

The chain recombines TRBV28 with TRBJ2-1; 7 nucleotides align to TRBD2. Germline V gene data show CDR1 as MDHEN and CDR2 as SYDVKM. V lost 4 bases, J lost 8 bases, and 11 bases stayed unmatched. The length of the CDR3 is 15 residues. The CDR3 protein is CASSSRDYLRDEQFF. The CDR3 DNA follows: TGTGCCAGCAGTTCGCGGGACTACCTTAGGGATGAGCAGTTCTTC.

The genes are TRBV10-3 and TRBJ2-5; 8 bases align to TRBD1. The J call is doubtful: the DNA matches TRBJ2-7 better. The CDR3 sequence is 14 residues long. The germline V gene has CDR1 ENHRY and CDR2 SYGVKD. This CDR3 reads CAIKTGATNYEQYF. For the CDR3, the DNA is TGTGCCATCAAGACAGGGGCCACTAACTACGAGCAGTACTTC.

The gene calls are TRBV5-1 and TRBJ2-7, with 10 bases lining up with TRBD1. Per the germline V gene, CDR1 is SGHRS and CDR2 is YFSETQ. The J segment lost 4 bases and the V segment lost 5 bases, leaving 6 bases of the junction unmatched. CDR3 size: 14 residues. As DNA, the CDR3 is TGCGCCAGCAGTATGGGACAGGGGCGTTACGAGCAGTACTTC. As protein: CASSMGQGRYEQYF.

The V and J genes are TRBV27 and TRBJ2-2; D is tentatively TRBD1 or TRBD2 (6 bases each). Germline-derived CDR1 and CDR2 are MNHEY and SMNVEV (reference sequence). The CDR3 spans 16 residues. The V gene lost 6 bases and the J gene lost 2 bases, with 16 bases spanning the gap. The CDR3 sequence is CASRGGLGPNTGELFF. DNA of the CDR3: TGTGCCAGCAGGGGGGGCCTAGGGCCCAACACCGGGGAGCTGTTTTTT.

V is TRBV5-4 and J is TRBJ1-2; possibly TRBD1 for D (5 bases). The CDR3 is 13 residues long. Trimming pared 6 bases from V and 5 bases from J, leaving 14 bases between. Germline lookup yields CDR1 SGHNT and CDR2 YYREEE (reference sequence). The CDR3, as DNA: TGTGCCAGCAAAAGGGGCGGAACGTATGGCTACACCTTC. Encoded protein: CASKRGGTYGYTF.